The 7 T cell receptor beta chains presented below share a single source sample, sequenced in a study of PD-1 blockade in classical Hodgkin lymphoma. Libraries were prepared by immunoSEQ multiplex PCR; TCRdb keeps only in-frame clonotypes and omits some of them. There are tens of thousands of clones in the sample; 65% to 85% occur only once, and roughly a sixth lies in the top ten. The time point was: cycle 4 day 1 (C4D1), after 6 weeks of nivolumab. The patients all showed relapse after autologous stem cell transplantation, while their brentuximab vedotin exposure varied. The material sequenced was peripheral blood mononuclear cells (PBMCs), taken before the fourth cycle of nivolumab. These TCRs come from a human donor with classical Hodgkin lymphoma.

The table lists this clone with a few counts. The rearrangement links TRBV5-6 to TRBJ1-1, with 8 bases lining up with TRBD1. Germline CDR1 is SGHDT and CDR2 is YYEEEE. V shed 0 bases, J shed 6 bases, and the junction held 4 bases outside the gene matches. The CDR3 has 14 residues. The chain's CDR3 is CASSLGLDRAEAFF. CDR3 DNA sequence: TGTGCCAGCAGCTTGGGATTGGACAGGGCTGAAGCTTTCTTT.

V usage is TRBV6-1 and J usage is TRBJ2-3; possibly TRBD1 or TRBD2 for D (5 bases each). Trimming took off 3 bases at V and 0 bases at J, with 19 bases between the two ends. The length of the CDR3 is 18 residues. CDR1 MNHNS and CDR2 SASEGT come from the germline V gene. The CDR3 protein is CASSDRDVGTSSTDTQYF. The CDR3 DNA reads as TGTGCCAGCAGTGACCGGGACGTCGGAACCTCTAGCACAGATACGCAGTATTTT.

V is TRBV5-1 and J is TRBJ1-5; D unclear. The CDR3 is 13 amino acids. The V end lost 0 bases, the J end lost 6 bases, and 7 bases lay between the germline ends. CDR1 and CDR2 (germline): SGHRS, YFSETQ. CDR3 sequence: CASSLGFSQPQHF. The CDR3 region has the DNA TGCGCCAGCAGCTTGGGATTTAGTCAGCCCCAGCATTTT.

The rearrangement uses TRBV29-1 and TRBJ1-1, with TRBD1 as a possible D gene (5 bases). Trimming shortened V by 6 bases and J by 2 bases, and 13 bases separated the two germline ends. The germline V gene encodes CDR1 SQVTM and CDR2 ANQGSEA. The CDR3 contains 13 residues. CDR3 residues: CSVAGTENTEAFF. CDR3 DNA sequence: TGCAGCGTGGCCGGGACGGAAAACACTGAAGCTTTCTTT.

The chain combines TRBV19 with TRBJ1-1; 8 nucleotides agree with TRBD1. The germline V gene has CDR1 LNHDA and CDR2 SQIVND (reference sequence). This CDR3 is 12 amino acids long. The trim removed 6 bases at V and 5 bases at J, leaving 2 bases unmatched. This chain's CDR3 is CASRTGGTEAFF. The DNA for the CDR3 is TGTGCCAGTAGAACAGGGGGGACTGAAGCTTTCTTT.

This chain connects TRBV29-1 to TRBJ2-2; a weak D match, TRBD2 (6 bases). Looked up from germline, CDR1 is SQVTM and CDR2 is ANQGSEA. V shed 5 bases and J shed 1 base, with 8 bases lying between them. CDR3 size: 13 residues. The CDR3 nucleotides read TGCAGCGTTTACGGGGGGAACACCGGGGAGCTGTTTTTT. Its translation is CSVYGGNTGELFF.

The chain uses TRBV9 and TRBJ1-2; 9 bases are shared with TRBD1. V gave up 2 bases and J gave up 8 bases; unmatched junction bases: 10. There are 15 residues in the CDR3. Looked up from germline, CDR1 is SGDLS and CDR2 is YYNGEE. The DNA for the CDR3 is TGTGCCAGCAGCGTTGATGCCGGGACAGGGCGCGGCTACACCTTC. Translating gives CASSVDAGTGRGYTF.